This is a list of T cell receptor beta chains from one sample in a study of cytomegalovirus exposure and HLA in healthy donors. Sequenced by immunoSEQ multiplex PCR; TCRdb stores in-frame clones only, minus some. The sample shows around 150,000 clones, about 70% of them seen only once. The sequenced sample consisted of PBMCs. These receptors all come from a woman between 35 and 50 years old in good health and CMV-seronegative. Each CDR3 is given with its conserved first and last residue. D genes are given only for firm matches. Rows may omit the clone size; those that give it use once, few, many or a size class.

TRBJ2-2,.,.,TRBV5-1,TGCGCCAGCATCCAGGGATTATATTCCAACACCGGGGAGCTGTTTTTT,CASIQGLYSNTGELFF
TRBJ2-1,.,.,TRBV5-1,TGCGCCAGCAGCTTGGAACTAGGTGGTCCCCATGAGCAGTTCTTC,CASSLELGGPHEQFF
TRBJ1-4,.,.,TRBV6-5,TGTGCCAGCAGTTACGGACAGCCGACAACTAATGAAAAACTGTTTTTT,CASSYGQPTTNEKLFF
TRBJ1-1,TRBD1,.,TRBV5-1,TGCGCCAGCAGCGGACAGGTCGGGGACACTGAAGCTTTCTTT,CASSGQVGDTEAFF
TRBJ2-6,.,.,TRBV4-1,TGCGCCAGCAGCCAACAGGGGTCTGGGGCCAACGTCCTGACTTTC,CASSQQGSGANVLTF
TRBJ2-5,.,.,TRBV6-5,TGTGCCAGCAGTGGGGGGGCACTTCAAGAGACCCAGTACTTC,CASSGGALQETQYF
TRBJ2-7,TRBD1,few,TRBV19,TGTGCCAGTAGTCCGAGACAGGGGACCTACGAGCAGTACTTC,CASSPRQGTYEQYF
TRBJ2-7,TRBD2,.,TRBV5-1,TGCGCCAGCAGCCATGGACTAGCGGGGGCCCCAGTGTGGGGCGAGCAGTACTTC,CASSHGLAGAPVWGEQYF
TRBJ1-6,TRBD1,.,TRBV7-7,TGTGCCAGCAGCTTAGGCACAGGGGCCCATTCACCCCTCCACTTT,CASSLGTGAHSPLHF
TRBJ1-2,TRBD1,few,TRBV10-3,TGTGCCATCAGTGACCCCAGGGGGTTCTATGGCTACACCTTC,CAISDPRGFYGYTF
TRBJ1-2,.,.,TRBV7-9,TGTTCCAGCAGCGAACAGGGAACCTATGGCTACACCTTC,CSSSEQGTYGYTF
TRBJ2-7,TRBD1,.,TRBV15,TGTGCCACCAGCAGTAGGGACAGGGTCCCCCTCGCGGAGCAGTACTTC,CATSSRDRVPLAEQYF
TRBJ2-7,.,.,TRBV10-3,TGTGCCATCAGTGACACCAGGGTGGCCTACGAGCAGTACTTC,CAISDTRVAYEQYF
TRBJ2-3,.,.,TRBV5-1,TGCGCCAGCAGCCCTAACAGCGGTCCAGATACGCAGTATTTT,CASSPNSGPDTQYF
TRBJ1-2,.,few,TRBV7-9,TGTTCCAGCAGCCCACGGGGGACTGCTAACTATGGCTACACCTTC,CSSSPRGTANYGYTF
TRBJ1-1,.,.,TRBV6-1,TGTGCCAGCAGTGAAACAGGGCTCTACACTGAAGCTTTCTTT,CASSETGLYTEAFF
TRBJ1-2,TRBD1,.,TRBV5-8,TGTGCCAGCAGCTTTGGACAGGAGACTAACTATGGCTACACCTTC,CASSFGQETNYGYTF
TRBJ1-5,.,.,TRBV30,TGTGCCTGGAGTGGGACAGCTCTCAATCAGCCCCAGCATTTT,CAWSGTALNQPQHF
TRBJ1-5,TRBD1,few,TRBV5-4,TGTGCCAGCAGTTTAGACAGGGACAATCAGCCCCAGCATTTT,CASSLDRDNQPQHF
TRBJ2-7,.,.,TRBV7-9,TGTGCCAGCAGCTTAGGCCGGTTCTCCTACGAGCAGTACTTC,CASSLGRFSYEQYF
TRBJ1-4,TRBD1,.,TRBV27,TGTGCCAGCACTCGTATGACAGGGGGTGGTGAAAAACTGTTTTTT,CASTRMTGGGEKLFF
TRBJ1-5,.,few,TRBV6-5,TGTGCCAGCAGTTCCCGAGGGGGGGATCAGCCCCAGCATTTT,CASSSRGGDQPQHF
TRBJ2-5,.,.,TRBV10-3,TGTGCCACCAGGACACCCGCACAAGAGACCCAGTACTTC,CATRTPAQETQYF
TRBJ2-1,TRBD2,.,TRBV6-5,TGTGCCAGCAGTCCCGGGAGGCTTCAGGAGCAGTTCTTC,CASSPGRLQEQFF
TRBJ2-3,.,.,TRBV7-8,TGTGCCAGCAGCTTAGCGGGGGGGCCCCTGGGCACAGATACGCAGTATTTT,CASSLAGGPLGTDTQYF
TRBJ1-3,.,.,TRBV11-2,TGTGCCAGCAGCCAGGGGTCCGGGTTTGGAAACACCATATATTTT,CASSQGSGFGNTIYF
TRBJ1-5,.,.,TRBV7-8,TGTGCCAGCAGCTTAGTCTTGGGGGGACGTCAGCCCCAGCATTTT,CASSLVLGGRQPQHF